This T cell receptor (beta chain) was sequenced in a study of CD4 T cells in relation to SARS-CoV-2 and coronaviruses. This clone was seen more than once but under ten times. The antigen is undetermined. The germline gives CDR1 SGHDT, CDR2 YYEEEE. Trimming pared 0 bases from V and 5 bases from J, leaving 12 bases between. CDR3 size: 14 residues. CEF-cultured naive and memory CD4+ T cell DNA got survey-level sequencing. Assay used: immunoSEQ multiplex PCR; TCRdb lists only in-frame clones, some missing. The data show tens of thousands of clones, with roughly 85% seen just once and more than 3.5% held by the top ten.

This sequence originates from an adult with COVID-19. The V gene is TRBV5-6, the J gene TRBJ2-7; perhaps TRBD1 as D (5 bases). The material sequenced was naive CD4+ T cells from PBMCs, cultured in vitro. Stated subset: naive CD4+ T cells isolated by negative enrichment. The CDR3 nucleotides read TGTGCCAGCAGCTTGGGGGGTCAGGGTCACGAGCAGTACTTC. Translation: CASSLGGQGHEQYF.